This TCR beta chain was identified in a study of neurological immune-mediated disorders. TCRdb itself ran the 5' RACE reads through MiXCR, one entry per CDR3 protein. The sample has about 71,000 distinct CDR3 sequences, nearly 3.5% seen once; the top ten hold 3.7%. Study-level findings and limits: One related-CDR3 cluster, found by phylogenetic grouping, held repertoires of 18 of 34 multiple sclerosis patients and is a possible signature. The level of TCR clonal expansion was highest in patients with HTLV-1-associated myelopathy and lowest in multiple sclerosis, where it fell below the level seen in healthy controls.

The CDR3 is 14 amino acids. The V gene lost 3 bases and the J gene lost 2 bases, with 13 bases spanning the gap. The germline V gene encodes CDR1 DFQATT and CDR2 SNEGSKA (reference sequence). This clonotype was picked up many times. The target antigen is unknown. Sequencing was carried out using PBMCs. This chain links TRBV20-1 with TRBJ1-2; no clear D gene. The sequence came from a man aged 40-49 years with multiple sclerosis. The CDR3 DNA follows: TGCAGTGCTAGGTTTAGTGGAGGGAACTATGGCTACACCTTC. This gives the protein CSARFSGGNYGYTF.